A single sample is the source of the 32 T cell receptor beta chains below, sequenced in a study of cytomegalovirus exposure and HLA in healthy donors. The PCR employed 60 Vbeta primers together with 13 Jbeta primers. The data were produced by immunoSEQ multiplex PCR, yet TCRdb's version contains in-frame clones alone and is incomplete. The data hold 150,000 to 200,000 clones, with approximately 80% observed a single time. Material for sequencing was PBMCs. The receptors originated from a woman aged 40-49 years in good health and CMV-seropositive.

The chain has TRBV5-1 and TRBJ2-5, with 8 bases matching TRBD1. With 4 bases clipped from V and 7 bases from J, the junction kept 12 bases outside the gene matches. This CDR3 contains 15 residues. Germline CDR1 and CDR2: SGHRS and YFSETQ. CDR3 region: CASSQAGTGWGTQYF. The CDR3 coding sequence is TGCGCCAGCAGCCAAGCCGGGACAGGCTGGGGGACCCAGTACTTC.

This sequence joins TRBV7-9 and TRBJ1-1, with a possible D match to TRBD1 (5 bases). CDR1 SEHNR and CDR2 FQNEAQ come from the germline V gene (reference sequence). CDR3 length equals 14 residues. Trimming removed 7 bases at V and 5 bases at J, with 17 bases between. For the CDR3, the DNA is TGTGCCAGCAAGTCCGATCAGGGTGAGACTGAAGCTTTCTTT. Translation gives CASKSDQGETEAFF.

This clone was observed a handful of times. This chain links TRBV11-3 with TRBJ2-2, with 7 bases that match TRBD1. The junction had 9 bases not matched to a gene; V was cut back by 3 bases and J by 8 bases. This CDR3 contains 15 residues. The germline V gene has CDR1 SGHNT and CDR2 YENEEA. The CDR3 DNA follows: TGTGCCAGCAGCTTGGTTACAGGGGATCAAGGGGAGCTGTTTTTT. This codes for CASSLVTGDQGELFF.

The chain is built from TRBV7-2 and TRBJ2-1, with 8 bases fitting TRBD2. The germline gives CDR1 SGHTA, CDR2 FQGNSA. CDR3 length equals 15 residues. Trimming removed 5 bases from V and 9 bases from J; junction bases left unmatched: 12. The CDR3 DNA reads TGTGCCAGCAGCCCGGGAGGGATCAGGGGAAGTGAGCAGTTCTTC. Amino acid sequence: CASSPGGIRGSEQFF. Based on the CDR3 plus reference TRBV7-2 and TRBJ2-1, the full variable domain is GAGVSQSPSNKVTEKGKDVELRCDPISGHTALYWYRQSLGQGLEFLIYFQGNSAPDKSGLPSDRFSAERTGGSVSTLTIQRTQQEDSAVYLCASSPGGIRGSEQFFGPGTRLTVL.

This clone has more than one count but fewer than ten. The J gene is TRBJ1-5, the V gene TRBV28; TRBD1 is a possible D gene (5 bases). Trimming pared 2 bases from V and 7 bases from J, leaving 12 bases between. Germline CDR1 MDHEN, CDR2 SYDVKM. The CDR3 runs 14 residues. The CDR3 spells CASSLGGAEQPQHF. The CDR3 DNA reads TGTGCCAGCAGTTTAGGAGGGGCCGAACAGCCCCAGCATTTT.

J is TRBJ2-7 and V is TRBV6-6; D is unclear. The V end lost 2 bases, the J end lost 5 bases, and 16 bases lay between the germline ends. From germline, CDR1 is MNHNY and CDR2 SVGAGI (reference sequence). This CDR3 has 15 amino acids. In DNA, the CDR3 is TGTGCCAGCAGTTACAGCGTCGGTCTTCGGGACGAGCAGTACTTC. This sequence encodes CASSYSVGLRDEQYF.

The chain joins TRBV7-8 to TRBJ1-1; D is unresolved. There are 14 residues in the CDR3. The germline V gene encodes CDR1 SGHVS and CDR2 FQNEAQ. V lost 1 base and J lost 1, with 7 bases in between. The CDR3 DNA is TGTGCCAGCAGCTTAGTGGCAGGGAACACTGAAGCTTTCTTT. Its translation: CASSLVAGNTEAFF. The full variable domain, with the rest looked up from reference TRBV7-8 and TRBJ1-1, is GAGVSQSPRYKVAKRGQDVALRCDPISGHVSLFWYQQALGQGPEFLTYFQNEAQLDKSGLPSDRFFAERPEGSVSTLKIQRTQQEDSAVYLCASSLVAGNTEAFFGQGTRLTVV.

This chain links TRBV27 with TRBJ2-3; a weak D match, TRBD2 (6 bases). The CDR3 spans 13 residues. V lost 8 bases, J lost 4 bases, and 13 bases lay in between. From germline, CDR1 is MNHEY and CDR2 SMNVEV (reference sequence). The CDR3 protein is CASRREIADTQYF. DNA of the CDR3: TGTGCCAGCCGCCGGGAGATCGCAGATACGCAGTATTTT.

The CDR3 is CAWSGGGNQPQHF. The CDR3 nucleotides are TGTGCCTGGAGCGGAGGAGGGAATCAGCCCCAGCATTTT. The V call is TRBV30, the J call TRBJ1-5; D unresolved. The V gene lost 3 bases and the J gene lost 4 bases, with 10 bases spanning the gap. The CDR3 spans 13 residues. The germline V gene encodes CDR1 GTSNPN and CDR2 SVGIG (reference sequence).

V gene TRBV14 combines with J gene TRBJ2-5; the match to TRBD1 covers 9 bases. V was pared by 1 base and J by 4 bases, with 10 bases of the junction left unmatched. CDR1 is SGHDN and CDR2 is FVKESK in the germline V gene. There are 17 residues in the CDR3. The CDR3 coding sequence is TGTGCCAGCAGCCAAGTGAAGGTGGGACAGGGAGTAGAGACCCAGTACTTC. As protein: CASSQVKVGQGVETQYF. Drawing the rest from reference TRBV14 and TRBJ2-5, the complete variable domain is EAGVTQFPSHSVIEKGQTVTLRCDPISGHDNLYWYRRVMGKEIKFLLHFVKESKQDESGMPNNRFLAERTGGTYSTLKVQPAELEDSGVYFCASSQVKVGQGVETQYFGPGTRLLVL.

This sequence joins TRBV5-1 and TRBJ1-1; TRBD1 is a possible D gene (5 bases). The CDR3 sequence is 15 residues long. Germline CDR1 and CDR2: SGHRS and YFSETQ. The germline V and J ends were trimmed by 7 bases and 4 bases, with 20 bases remaining between them. Written as DNA, the CDR3 is TGCGCCAGCTCGGATCTTGGAGGGGCGCGCACTGAAGCTTTCTTT. Amino acids: CASSDLGGARTEAFF.

The chain has TRBV5-8 and TRBJ1-4, with 10 bases lining up with TRBD1. V gave up 4 bases and J gave up 7 bases; unmatched junction bases: 7. CDR1 and CDR2 (germline): SGHTS, YDEGEE. CDR3 size: 15 residues. The CDR3 DNA follows: TGTGCCAGCAGCCCCGGGACAGGGGTGGGTGAAAAACTGTTTTTT. As protein: CASSPGTGVGEKLFF.

The chain uses TRBV4-3 and TRBJ1-5; no firm D call. CDR3 length: 15 amino acids. Germline lookup yields CDR1 LGHNA and CDR2 YSLEER. V was cut by 0 bases and J by 3 bases, with 9 bases left in between. DNA for the CDR3: TGCGCCAGCAGCCAAGACTACACAGCCAATCAGCCCCAGCATTTT. Protein sequence: CASSQDYTANQPQHF.

This clone showed up just once. CDR3 sequence: CASSVGQLNTEAFF. The CDR3 DNA follows: TGTGCCAGCAGCGTGGGACAGCTGAACACTGAAGCTTTCTTT. This rearrangement joins TRBV9 to TRBJ1-1; TRBD1 matches at 7 bases. Germline V CDR1 and CDR2: SGDLS, YYNGEE. The CDR3 is made up of 14 amino acids. J lost 0 bases, V lost 2 bases, and 1 base had no gene match.

The gene calls are TRBV6-5 and TRBJ1-3, with 8 positions matching TRBD1. This CDR3 comprises 15 residues. Germline V CDR1 and CDR2: MNHEY, SVGAGI. Trimming removed 0 bases from V and 9 bases from J; junction bases left unmatched: 7. The CDR3 nucleotides are TGTGCCAGCAGTTACTCGACAGGGGCCCACGGCACCATATATTTT. It specifies CASSYSTGAHGTIYF.

In DNA form, the CDR3 reads TGTGCCTGGAGCCCGACAGGGAATCAGCCCCAGCATTTT. As protein: CAWSPTGNQPQHF. The genes are TRBV30 and TRBJ1-5; TRBD1 matches 7 bases. The CDR3 totals 13 residues. Per the germline V gene, CDR1 is GTSNPN and CDR2 is SVGIG (reference sequence). Losses at the gene ends were 3 bases for V and 4 bases for J; bases not matched to a gene: 3.

The sample holds one count of this clone. The chain combines TRBV10-1 with TRBJ1-2; D remains unclear. Between the trimmed V and J ends, which lost 0 bases and 13 bases, there was a span of 12 bases. The germline V gene has CDR1 WNHNN and CDR2 SYGVQD (reference sequence). This CDR3 contains 12 residues. CDR3 nucleotide sequence: TGCGCCAGCAGTGAGTCGACTGGATTTCTCACCTTC. Amino acid sequence: CASSESTGFLTF.

The genes are TRBV14 and TRBJ2-5, with 8 bases fitting TRBD1. V trimming: 5 bases; J trimming: 9 bases; junction bases outside the gene matches: 11. Per the germline V gene, CDR1 is SGHDN and CDR2 is FVKESK. CDR3 length: 14 amino acids. The CDR3 sequence is CASSGRTGTLSQYF. The DNA of the CDR3 is TGTGCCAGCAGCGGACGGACAGGGACCCTCTCCCAGTACTTC.

J is TRBJ2-2 and V is TRBV13, with TRBD2 identical over 8 bases. There are 16 residues in the CDR3. J lost 2 bases, V lost 1 base, and 3 bases had no gene match. Per germline, CDR1 PRHDT and CDR2 FYEKMQ (reference sequence). The CDR3 DNA reads as TGTGCCAGCAGCTTAGAAGCGGGGGTAAACACCGGGGAGCTGTTTTTT. Translated, it gives CASSLEAGVNTGELFF.

The rearrangement links TRBV2 to TRBJ2-1; 15 positions match TRBD2. Germline values: CDR1 SNHLY, CDR2 FYNNEI. The CDR3 sequence is 16 residues long. Losses at the gene ends were 5 bases for V and 7 bases for J; bases not matched to a gene: 6. The CDR3 DNA sequence: TGTGCCAGCAGTTCGTCCGGGACTAGCGGGGGGAATGAGCAGTTCTTC. It codes for CASSSSGTSGGNEQFF.

The J gene is TRBJ1-3, the V gene TRBV6-5, with unresolved D. Trimming took off 0 bases at V and 2 bases at J, with 11 bases between the two ends. Germline-derived CDR1 and CDR2 are MNHEY and SVGAGI. CDR3 length: 16 residues. CDR3 protein: CASSYSGQSPGNTIYF. DNA of the CDR3: TGTGCCAGCAGTTACTCGGGCCAGAGTCCTGGAAACACCATATATTTT.

As to this clone: An end of the junction differs from the germline gene, which may be a read error. The J gene is TRBJ2-3, the V gene TRBV2; 13 bases map to TRBD2. The CDR3 totals 12 residues. Germline V gene lookup returns CDR1 SNHLY and CDR2 FYNNEI. The CDR3 coding sequence is TGCGGGACTAGCGGGAATACAGATACGCAGTATTTT. This gives the protein CGTSGNTDTQYF.

V gene TRBV9 combines with J gene TRBJ2-1; 9 bases fit TRBD2. Germline V CDR1 and CDR2: SGDLS, YYNGEE. CDR3 length equals 15 residues. With 0 bases clipped from V and 10 bases from J, the junction kept 8 bases outside the gene matches. Here the CDR3 reads CASSVGLAALQEQFF. CDR3 coding DNA: TGTGCCAGCAGCGTAGGACTAGCGGCCCTACAAGAGCAGTTCTTC.

In nucleotides, the CDR3 is TGTGCCTGGAGTGTACGAGGGGGGGCGGGGAATGAGCAGTTCTTC. It is translated as CAWSVRGGAGNEQFF. The rearrangement uses TRBV30 and TRBJ2-1; D possibly corresponds to TRBD2 (7 bases). The CDR3 has 15 amino acids. V lost 0 bases and J lost 7, with 16 bases in between. Germline CDR1 reads GTSNPN; CDR2 reads SVGIG (reference sequence). Looking up the rest from reference TRBV30 and TRBJ2-1 gives the full variable domain: SQTIHQWPATLVQPVGSPLSLECTVEGTSNPNLYWYRQAAGRGLQLLFYSVGIGQISSEVPQNLSASRPQDRQFILSSKKLLLSDSGFYLCAWSVRGGAGNEQFFGPGTRLTVL.

The CDR3, as DNA: TGTGCCAGCAGCGTGACAGGGTTTGGCTACGAGCAGTACTTC. Its protein product is CASSVTGFGYEQYF. This chain joins TRBV7-6 and TRBJ2-7, with 7 bases matching TRBD1. The CDR3 sequence is 14 residues long. The germline V gene has CDR1 SGHVS and CDR2 FNYEAQ. V lost 5 bases to trimming and J lost 3 bases; unmatched junction nucleotides: 7.

The table lists this clone with a few counts. The V and J genes are TRBV14 and TRBJ1-4; possibly TRBD1 for D (5 bases). Trimming took off 4 bases at V and 7 bases at J, with 16 bases between the two ends. CDR3 length: 15 amino acids. CDR1 is SGHDN and CDR2 is FVKESK in the germline V gene. The CDR3 spells CASSPSGRGAEKLFF. CDR3 bases: TGTGCCAGCAGCCCCTCCGGGAGAGGGGCTGAAAAACTGTTTTTT.

The V call is TRBV2, the J call TRBJ2-5; 11 bases map to TRBD2. The CDR3 totals 12 residues. CDR1 and CDR2 from the germline V gene are SNHLY and FYNNEI. After removal of 9 bases from V and 3 bases from J, the junction contained 0 bases not matched to a gene. The CDR3 is CASSGGEETQYF. The CDR3, as DNA: TGTGCCAGTAGCGGGGGGGAAGAGACCCAGTACTTC.

The chain recombines TRBV5-4 with TRBJ1-4; 7 bases map to TRBD1. The J segment lost 7 bases and the V segment lost 0 bases, leaving 3 bases of the junction unmatched. Per the germline V gene, CDR1 is SGHNT and CDR2 is YYREEE (reference sequence). The CDR3 has 14 residues. For the CDR3, the DNA is TGTGCCAGCAGCTTGGGCAGGGGGACTGAAAAACTGTTTTTT. Protein sequence: CASSLGRGTEKLFF. Full variable domain (remainder filled in from reference TRBV5-4 and TRBJ1-4): ETGVTQSPTHLIKTRGQQVTLRCSSQSGHNTVSWYQQALGQGPQFIFQYYREEENGRGNFPPRFSGLQFPNYSSELNVNALELDDSALYLCASSLGRGTEKLFFGSGTQLSVL.

The chain combines TRBV5-4 with TRBJ2-3, with D perhaps matching TRBD2 (6 bases). With 3 bases removed from V and 5 bases from J, the gap between germline ends came to 13 bases. Per germline, CDR1 SGHNT and CDR2 YYREEE (reference sequence). The CDR3 contains 14 residues. CDR3 sequence reads: CASSWRGLEDTQYF. The CDR3, as DNA: TGTGCCAGCAGCTGGAGGGGCCTTGAAGATACGCAGTATTTT.

This chain links TRBV14 with TRBJ1-1; D is undetermined. The CDR3 runs to 13 residues. Trimming stripped 5 bases from V and 1 base from J, with 8 bases between. The germline gives CDR1 SGHDN, CDR2 FVKESK. The CDR3 sequence: CASSTQKNTEAFF. CDR3 in DNA: TGTGCCAGCAGCACCCAGAAGAACACTGAAGCTTTCTTT.

The chain carries TRBV10-3 and TRBJ1-1, with D unresolved. CDR1 is ENHRY, CDR2 SYGVKD, per germline. Between the trimmed V and J ends, which lost 7 bases and 5 bases, there was a span of 17 bases. The CDR3 is 14 residues long. As DNA, the CDR3 is TGTGCCATCACCCTTGGCGGGAGTGGAACTGAAGCTTTCTTT. Protein product: CAITLGGSGTEAFF.

CDR3 coding DNA: TGTGCCAGCAGGATCAGGGGGCAAGGAAACACCATATATTTT. This encodes CASRIRGQGNTIYF. The chain employs TRBV2 and TRBJ1-3, with 8 bases identical to TRBD1. The CDR3 has 14 residues. Per germline, CDR1 SNHLY and CDR2 FYNNEI. The V and J ends lost 6 bases and 4 bases, in that order; junction bases with no gene match: 5.